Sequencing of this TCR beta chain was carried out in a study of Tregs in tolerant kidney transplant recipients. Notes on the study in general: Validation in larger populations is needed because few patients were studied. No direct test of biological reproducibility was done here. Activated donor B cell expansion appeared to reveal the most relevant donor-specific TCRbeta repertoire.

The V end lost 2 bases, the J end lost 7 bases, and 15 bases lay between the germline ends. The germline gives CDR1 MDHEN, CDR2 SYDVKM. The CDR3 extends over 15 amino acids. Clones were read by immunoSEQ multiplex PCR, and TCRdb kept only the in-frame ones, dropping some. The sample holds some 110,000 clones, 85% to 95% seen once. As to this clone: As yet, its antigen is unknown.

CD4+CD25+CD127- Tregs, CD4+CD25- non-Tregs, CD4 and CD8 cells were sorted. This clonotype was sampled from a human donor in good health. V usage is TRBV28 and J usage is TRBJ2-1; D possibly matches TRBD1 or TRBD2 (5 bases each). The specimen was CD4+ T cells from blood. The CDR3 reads CASSLRDAIGNEQFF. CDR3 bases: TGTGCCAGCAGTTTAAGGGACGCCATCGGGAATGAGCAGTTCTTC. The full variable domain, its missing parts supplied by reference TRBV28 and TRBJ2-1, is DVKVTQSSRYLVKRTGEKVFLECVQDMDHENMFWYRQDPGLGLRLIYFSYDVKMKEKGDIPEGYSVSREKKERFSLILESASTNQTSMYLCASSLRDAIGNEQFFGPGTRLTVL.